The rows below give T cell receptor beta chains drawn from one sample of a study of blood T cells in healthy people across ages. TCRdb used MiXCR to reprocess the 5' RACE reads, holding one entry per CDR3 protein. The sample carries about 1.6 million distinct CDR3 sequences, 30% to 40% recorded once. What was sequenced was blood. Every receptor here comes from a young woman in good health. Each CDR3 is given with its conserved first and last residue. A D gene is named only where the DNA matches it firmly. Clone size appears in some rows only: once, few, many, or a class for an expanded clone.

size	V	J	D	CDR3	DNA
NA	TRBV29-1	TRBJ2-5	TRBD1	CSATGQYQETQYF	TGCAGCGCTACGGGACAGTACCAAGAGACCCAGTACTTC
NA	TRBV6-1	TRBJ2-7	NA	CASTAPSSYEQYF	TGTGCCAGCACGGCCCCGAGCTCCTACGAGCAGTACTTC
few	TRBV27	TRBJ2-7	TRBD2	CASSLFYPAGRENFYEQYF	TGTGCCAGCAGTTTATTCTACCCTGCCGGGCGGGAGAACTTCTACGAGCAGTACTTC
NA	TRBV28	TRBJ2-5	TRBD2	CASRGLTQETQYF	TGTGCCAGCAGGGGACTAACACAAGAGACCCAGTACTTC
NA	TRBV28	TRBJ2-2	TRBD2	CASSILLAGGRTGELFF	TGTGCCAGCAGTATCTTGCTAGCGGGAGGGCGTACCGGGGAGCTGTTTTTT
NA	TRBV25-1	TRBJ2-2	TRBD1	CASRGEGAPGELFF	TGTGCCAGCCGGGGCGAGGGGGCGCCCGGGGAGCTGTTTTTT
NA	TRBV27	TRBJ1-2	TRBD1	CASSGTTGTGYTF	TGTGCCAGCAGTGGAACGACAGGGACCGGCTACACCTTC
NA	TRBV7-7	TRBJ2-1	NA	CASSSTLFTEQFF	TGTGCCAGCAGCTCGACCCTTTTCACTGAGCAGTTCTTC
NA	TRBV28	TRBJ1-1	NA	CASRGASTEAFF	TGTGCCAGCAGAGGGGCCAGCACTGAAGCTTTCTTT
NA	TRBV3-1	TRBJ1-6	TRBD1	CASSQGRGRSPLHF	TGTGCCAGCAGCCAGGGGAGGGGGCGATCACCCCTCCACTTT
NA	TRBV11-2	TRBJ2-1	NA	CASSLGGLAISYNEQFF	TGTGCCAGCAGCCTCGGGGGTCTAGCGATCTCCTACAATGAGCAGTTCTTC
NA	TRBV27	TRBJ2-6	TRBD1	CASGSRDRLRFGANVLTF	TGTGCCAGCGGATCAAGGGACAGATTGAGGTTTGGGGCCAACGTCCTGACTTTC
few	TRBV5-1	TRBJ2-5	TRBD2	CASSSLGSAGGETQYF	TGCGCCAGCAGCTCTCTCGGGTCGGCGGGAGGGGAGACCCAGTACTTC
few	TRBV3-1	TRBJ2-5	TRBD2	CASSQSGVRETQYF	TGTGCCAGCAGCCAAAGCGGGGTCAGGGAGACCCAGTACTTC
NA	TRBV29-1	TRBJ2-7	NA	CSALGAMTYEQYF	TGCAGCGCCCTGGGGGCAATGACCTACGAGCAGTACTTC
NA	TRBV6-5	TRBJ1-4	NA	CASSLGAFGTNEKLFF	TGTGCCAGCAGTTTGGGTGCCTTCGGGACTAATGAAAAACTGTTTTTT
NA	TRBV3-1	TRBJ1-2	NA	CASSQAGTLGGYTF	TGTGCCAGCAGCCAAGCGGGGACCTTAGGAGGCTACACCTTC
few	TRBV4-1	TRBJ2-1	NA	CASSQDQAHATSYNEQFF	TGCGCCAGCAGCCAAGATCAGGCTCACGCTACCTCCTACAATGAGCAGTTCTTC
NA	TRBV6-4	TRBJ2-6	NA	CASSAGVGANVLTF	TGTGCCAGCAGTGCAGGGGTTGGGGCCAACGTCCTGACTTTC
NA	TRBV5-1	TRBJ2-5	TRBD1	CASSKGQNQETQYF	TGCGCCAGCAGCAAGGGACAGAACCAAGAGACCCAGTACTTC
many	TRBV5-1	TRBJ1-5	TRBD1	CASSLGGTGGYQPQHF	TGCGCCAGCAGCTTGGGGGGGACAGGGGGTTACCAGCCCCAGCATTTT
few	TRBV12-3/TRBV12-4	TRBJ1-2	NA	CASTSLERGGYTF	TGTGCCAGCACCTCTTTAGAGCGAGGTGGCTACACCTTC
NA	TRBV11-2	TRBJ1-4	NA	CASSSDGVMKKLFF	TGTGCCAGCAGCTCGGACGGAGTAATGAAGAAACTGTTTTTT
NA	TRBV10-2	TRBJ1-2	NA	CASSEISGGYTF	TGCGCCAGCAGTGAAATCTCAGGGGGCTACACCTTC
few	TRBV20-1	TRBJ2-7	NA	CSARGQISYEQYF	TGCAGTGCTAGAGGACAGATTTCCTACGAGCAGTACTTC
NA	TRBV20-1	TRBJ2-7	TRBD2	CSASPLAGVGYEQYF	TGCAGTGCTAGCCCGCTAGCGGGAGTGGGATACGAGCAGTACTTC
few	TRBV29-1	TRBJ1-2	TRBD1	CSVEDLQGTADYGYTF	TGCAGCGTTGAAGATCTCCAGGGGACAGCTGATTATGGCTACACCTTC
NA	TRBV18	TRBJ2-7	TRBD1	CANSQQGDEQYF	TGTGCCAACTCCCAACAGGGGGACGAGCAGTACTTC
NA	TRBV10-1	TRBJ2-7	NA	CASSRDHGYEQYF	TGCGCCAGCTCACGGGACCACGGCTACGAGCAGTACTTC
NA	TRBV20-1	TRBJ1-4	TRBD1	CSARDQTGRGAEKLFF	TGCAGTGCTAGAGATCAAACGGGCAGGGGGGCCGAAAAACTGTTTTTT
NA	TRBV20-1	TRBJ2-1	TRBD2	CSARDVTTSVSYNEQFF	TGCAGTGCTAGAGACGTCACAACTAGCGTCTCCTACAATGAGCAGTTCTTC
many	TRBV7-8	TRBJ2-7	NA	CASSPDTSYEQYF	TGTGCCAGCAGCCCGGACACATCCTACGAGCAGTACTTC
many	TRBV20-1	TRBJ2-7	TRBD2	CSASSGGAYEQYF	TGCAGTGCTAGTTCCGGGGGGGCCTACGAGCAGTACTTC
NA	TRBV6-2/TRBV6-3	TRBJ1-2	NA	CASSYFLHGLSYGYTF	TGTGCCAGCAGTTACTTTCTTCACGGACTGAGCTATGGCTACACCTTC
NA	TRBV3-1	TRBJ2-1	NA	CASSHVQGLKNNEQFF	TGTGCCAGCAGCCATGTACAGGGTCTGAAAAACAATGAGCAGTTCTTC
NA	TRBV6-1	TRBJ2-7	TRBD2	CASSVGTSGYYEQYF	TGTGCCAGCAGTGTAGGGACTAGCGGCTACTACGAGCAGTACTTC
few	TRBV27	TRBJ1-5	NA	CASSRTVAVGGPQHF	TGTGCCAGCAGTCGGACGGTCGCCGTGGGTGGGCCCCAGCATTTT
NA	TRBV6-1	TRBJ2-7	NA	CASSEVRGGDEQYF	TGTGCCAGCAGTGAAGTTCGAGGGGGAGACGAGCAGTACTTC
NA	TRBV4-1	TRBJ1-2	TRBD1	CASSPGTGRSLDGYTF	TGCGCCAGCAGCCCAGGGACAGGACGGTCGTTGGATGGCTACACCTTC
few	TRBV7-2	TRBJ1-5	NA	CASSQTDNQPQHF	TGTGCCAGCAGCCAGACGGACAATCAGCCCCAGCATTTT
many	TRBV9	TRBJ2-5	TRBD2	CASSAQIAGGGETQYF	TGTGCCAGCAGCGCCCAAATAGCGGGAGGGGGAGAGACCCAGTACTTC
many	TRBV4-1	TRBJ1-2	NA	CASSPRQMLYGYTF	TGCGCCAGCAGTCCCCGACAGATGCTCTATGGCTACACCTTC
NA	TRBV4-1	TRBJ1-4	NA	CASSHAPFGANEKLFF	TGCGCCAGCAGCCACGCGCCCTTTGGGGCTAATGAAAAACTGTTTTTT
NA	TRBV7-3	TRBJ2-1	TRBD2	CASSPDPGRGYNGQFF	TGTGCCAGCAGCCCCGACCCGGGGAGGGGTTACAATGGGCAGTTCTTC
few	TRBV5-1	TRBJ2-7	TRBD2	CASSWSPIAGGPGEQYF	TGCGCCAGCAGCTGGAGTCCTATAGCGGGAGGGCCTGGGGAGCAGTACTTC
few	TRBV27	TRBJ2-1	TRBD1	CASSLTGAPFYEQFF	TGTGCCAGCAGTCTTACAGGGGCCCCCTTTTATGAGCAGTTCTTC
NA	TRBV2	TRBJ2-5	TRBD1	CASSEGGTEIETQYF	TGTGCCAGCAGTGAAGGAGGGACAGAAATTGAGACCCAGTACTTC
many	TRBV5-1	TRBJ2-7	TRBD1	CASSMGQGAYEQYF	TGCGCCAGCAGCATGGGACAGGGAGCCTACGAGCAGTACTTC
few	TRBV6-6	TRBJ2-5	TRBD1	CARKTGNGETQYF	TGTGCCAGGAAGACAGGGAACGGCGAGACCCAGTACTTC
NA	TRBV28	TRBJ1-5	NA	CASRGFLSGNQPQHF	TGTGCCAGCAGGGGTTTCCTCTCGGGCAATCAGCCCCAGCATTTT